A selection of T cell receptor beta chains follows, all from one sample in a study of shared clonotypes between healthy human individuals. This table comes from immunoSEQ multiplex PCR, and its TCRdb copy is limited to in-frame clones, with some not included. This table has about 1 million clones, around 76% appearing once. Sequencing was done on a sample of memory CD4+ T cells sorted from blood. Source of these receptors: a man between 18 and 29 years old in good health. Each CDR3 is given with its conserved first and last residue. A D gene is named only where the DNA matches it firmly. Clone size, where shown, is once, few, many, or a class for clones that have expanded.

size	V	J	D	DNA	CDR3
.	TRBV5-5	TRBJ1-2	TRBD1	TGTGCCAGCAGCTTTATGGGACAGGGGTACTATGGCTACACCTTC	CASSFMGQGYYGYTF
.	TRBV4-1	TRBJ2-4	.	TGCGCCAGCAGCCAAGCAGAAGGGGGACCGAAGAAAAACATTCAGTACTTC	CASSQAEGGPKKNIQYF
.	TRBV29-1	TRBJ1-2	.	TGCAGCGCCACAGGATGGGATGGCTACACCTTC	CSATGWDGYTF
.	TRBV10-3	TRBJ1-6	.	TGTGCCATCAGTGAGGACGTTCCGGGTTCACCCCTCCACTTT	CAISEDVPGSPLHF
few	TRBV5-1	TRBJ2-3	.	TGCGCCAGCAGCCTAAACCCGGGGGGCACAGATACGCAGTATTTT	CASSLNPGGTDTQYF
.	TRBV5-1	TRBJ1-5	.	TGCGCCAGCAGCTCCGGGACGGATAGCAATCAGCCCCAGCATTTT	CASSSGTDSNQPQHF
.	TRBV27	TRBJ2-7	TRBD1	TGTGCCAGCAGCCGGAACCGGGGACAGGGCTCCTACGAGCAGTACTTC	CASSRNRGQGSYEQYF
.	TRBV11-3	TRBJ2-2	.	TGTGCCAGCAGCTCCGGCGTGGGGGACACCGGGGAGCTGTTTTTT	CASSSGVGDTGELFF
.	TRBV29-1	TRBJ1-2	.	TGCAGCGTTGGAGGGTCCGGCTACACCTTC	CSVGGSGYTF
.	TRBV7-2	TRBJ2-7	.	TGTGCCAGCAGCTTTAAGGCGGACAACTCCTACGAGCAGTACTTC	CASSFKADNSYEQYF
few	TRBV7-2	TRBJ1-3	TRBD1	TGTGCCAGCAGCTTAGGTCTGACAGGGGTAGGAAACACCATATATTTT	CASSLGLTGVGNTIYF
few	TRBV7-2	TRBJ2-3	.	TGTGCCAGCAGCTTAGTTAGGGTCGTGGTACCAGATACGCAGTATTTT	CASSLVRVVVPDTQYF
.	TRBV5-1	TRBJ2-2	TRBD1	TGCGCCAGCAGCCTCCTCAAGGGGGCCGACGGGGAGCTGTTTTTT	CASSLLKGADGELFF
.	TRBV5-1	TRBJ1-3	.	TGCGCCAGCAGCTTAACGAGTACAGGAAACACCATATATTTT	CASSLTSTGNTIYF
few	TRBV7-2	TRBJ2-3	TRBD2	TGTGCCAGCAGCTGGGCGGGAGGGGTCACAGATACGCAGTATTTT	CASSWAGGVTDTQYF